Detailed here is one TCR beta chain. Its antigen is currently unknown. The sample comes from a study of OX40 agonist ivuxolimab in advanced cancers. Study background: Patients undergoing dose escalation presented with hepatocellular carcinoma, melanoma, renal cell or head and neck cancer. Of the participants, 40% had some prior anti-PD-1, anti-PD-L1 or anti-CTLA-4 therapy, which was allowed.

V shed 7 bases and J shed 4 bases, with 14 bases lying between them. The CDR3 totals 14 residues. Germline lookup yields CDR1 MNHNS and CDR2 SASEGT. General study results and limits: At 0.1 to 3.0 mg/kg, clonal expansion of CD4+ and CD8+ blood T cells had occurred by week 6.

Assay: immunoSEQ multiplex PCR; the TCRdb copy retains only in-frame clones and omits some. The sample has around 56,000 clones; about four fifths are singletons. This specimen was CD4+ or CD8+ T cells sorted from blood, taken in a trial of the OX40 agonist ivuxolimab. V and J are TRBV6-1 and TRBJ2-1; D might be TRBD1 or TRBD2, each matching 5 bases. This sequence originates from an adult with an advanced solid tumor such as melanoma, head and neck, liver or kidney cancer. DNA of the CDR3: TGTGCCAGCATGGTTAGTTGGGGGTACAATGAGCAGTTCTTC. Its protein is CASMVSWGYNEQFF.